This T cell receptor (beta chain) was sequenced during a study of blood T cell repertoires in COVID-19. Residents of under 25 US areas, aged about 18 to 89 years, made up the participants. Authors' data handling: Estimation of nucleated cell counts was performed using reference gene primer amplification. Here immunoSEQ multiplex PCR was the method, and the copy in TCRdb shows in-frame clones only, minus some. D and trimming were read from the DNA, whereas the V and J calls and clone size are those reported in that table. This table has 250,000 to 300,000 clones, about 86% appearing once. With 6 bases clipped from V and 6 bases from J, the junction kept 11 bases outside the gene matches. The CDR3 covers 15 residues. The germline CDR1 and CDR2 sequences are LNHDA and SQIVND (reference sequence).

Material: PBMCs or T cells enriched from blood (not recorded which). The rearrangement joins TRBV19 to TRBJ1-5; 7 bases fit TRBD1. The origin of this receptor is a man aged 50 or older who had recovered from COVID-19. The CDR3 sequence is CASRNNRGEGQPQHF. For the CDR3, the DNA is TGTGCCAGTAGGAACAACAGGGGTGAGGGTCAGCCCCAGCATTTT.